This paragraph covers one T cell receptor (beta chain) sequence. The target antigen is unknown. This specimen comes from a study of monozygotic twins with inflammatory bowel disease. Study results and limitations: Researchers report that IBD patients shared fewer clonotypes with others than healthy twins, especially amid disease activity.

With the 5' RACE reads reprocessed, TCRdb shows one record per CDR3 protein and no DNA. This listing includes fewer than 550,000 distinct CDR3 sequences. Germline V lookup: CDR1 DFQATT, CDR2 SNEGSKA (reference sequence). The CDR3 runs 12 residues. The rearrangement joins TRBV20-1 to TRBJ1-1. The sequence was obtained from a human donor with ulcerative colitis or Crohn's disease, or a healthy co-twin of an affected twin (not recorded which). Sequencing input: blood. The CDR3 region is CSARVTNTEAFF.